The source of this TCR beta chain is a study of beta chain features in type 1 diabetes. In all sorted populations, purity surpassed 95%. Germline V gene lookup returns CDR1 SGHDT and CDR2 YYEEEE. This CDR3 contains 15 residues. Trimming cost V 4 bases and J 5 bases, with 16 bases left between them. The authors reverse transcribed all of the isolated RNA, so sequencing captured expressed TCRB transcripts. Naive, central memory and regulatory T cell samples averaged around 3.3 million reads. Some clones are missing from TCRdb's copy, which holds only in-frame ones; the method was immunoSEQ multiplex PCR. The sample has 200,000 to 300,000 clones, roughly 15% seen once; the top ten hold roughly 0.028%. General study findings and limits: An over-representation of cells with high TCR expression could result from cDNA sequencing. The study found that naive, central memory and Treg TCRB repertoires appeared more similar in patients than in healthy donors.

This clone came up a few times. Its antigen is not identified. Material: naive CD4+ T cells from blood. This clonotype was sampled from a woman aged 40 to 50 in good health. The chain recombines TRBV5-6 with TRBJ1-5, with a tentative D call TRBD1 (5 bases). This CDR3 reads CASSLVGRGDQPQHF. DNA of the CDR3: TGTGCCAGCAGCCTAGTGGGGAGGGGAGATCAGCCCCAGCATTTT.